Below, 23 T cell receptor beta chains from the same sample are listed, as sequenced in a study of cytomegalovirus exposure and HLA in healthy donors. Sequenced by immunoSEQ multiplex PCR; TCRdb stores in-frame clones only, minus some. The sample records roughly 60,000 clones, roughly nine tenths being singletons. Sequenced sample: PBMCs. The source of these receptors is a woman aged 18-29 years in good health and CMV-seronegative.

This chain uses TRBV4-1 with TRBJ1-1, with TRBD1 as a possible D gene (6 bases). The CDR3 has 12 amino acids. V was cut by 8 bases and J by 0 bases, with 7 bases left in between. Per germline, CDR1 MGHRA and CDR2 YSYEKL. CDR3: CASGTLNTEAFF. CDR3 nucleotide sequence: TGCGCCAGCGGGACACTGAACACTGAAGCTTTCTTT.

V and J are TRBV27 and TRBJ2-1, with D maybe TRBD2 (6 bases). V was trimmed by 2 bases and J by 5 bases, leaving 13 bases between them. From germline, CDR1 is MNHEY and CDR2 SMNVEV (reference sequence). The CDR3 extends over 15 amino acids. The DNA for the CDR3 is TGTGCCAGCAGTTTAATTTGGGGAGGACACAATGAGCAGTTCTTC. It is translated as CASSLIWGGHNEQFF.

The chain has TRBV6-1 and TRBJ1-2; possible D gene TRBD1, 6 bases. The CDR3 runs 15 residues. Germline CDR1 MNHNS, CDR2 SASEGT. Trimming removed 2 bases at V and 7 bases at J, with 17 bases between. The CDR3 nucleotides are TGTGCCAGCAGTGAACTGGCGGGGGGCCCTAGTGGCTACACCTTC. This codes for CASSELAGGPSGYTF.

For the CDR3, the DNA is TGTGCCAGCAGCAGGACAGGGGTGAACACTGAAGCTTTCTTT. This codes for CASSRTGVNTEAFF. The chain employs TRBV5-4 and TRBJ1-1; TRBD1 agrees at 9 bases. This CDR3 region has 14 residues. V shed 4 bases, J shed 0 bases, and the junction held 1 base outside the gene matches. Germline CDR1 reads SGHNT; CDR2 reads YYREEE (reference sequence).

This sequence joins TRBV19 and TRBJ2-7; 7 bases agree with TRBD1. The CDR3 has 13 amino acids. Germline CDR1 LNHDA, CDR2 SQIVND (reference sequence). The V gene end was trimmed by 6 bases and the J gene end by 3 bases; junction bases not matched to a gene: 5. In DNA, the CDR3 is TGTGCCAGTAGCGCCGGGACAGACTACGAGCAGTACTTC. It yields the protein CASSAGTDYEQYF.

This clone was recorded only once. This rearrangement joins TRBV19 to TRBJ2-1, with D possibly TRBD2 on 5 matching bases. This CDR3 is built from 16 residues. The germline V and J ends were trimmed by 5 bases and 2 bases, with 16 bases remaining between them. The germline V gene has CDR1 LNHDA and CDR2 SQIVND (reference sequence). The CDR3 region is CASSRPGLKTYNEQFF. The CDR3, as DNA: TGTGCCAGTAGTCGGCCCGGACTTAAGACCTACAATGAGCAGTTCTTC.

The rearrangement joins TRBV2 to TRBJ1-5; D gene ambiguous. This CDR3 region has 12 residues. Germline-derived CDR1 and CDR2 are SNHLY and FYNNEI. Trimming cost V 7 bases and J 9 bases, with 13 bases left between them. The CDR3: CASNDGRAPQHF. CDR3 nucleotide sequence: TGTGCCAGCAATGACGGTCGAGCGCCCCAGCATTTT.

DNA for the CDR3: TGTGCCAGCAGCTTAGCCCAGGGTGAAGCTTTCTTT. Translation: CASSLAQGEAFF. The chain carries TRBV11-2 and TRBJ1-1; a weak D match, TRBD1 (5 bases). Germline V gene sequence: CDR1 SGHAT, CDR2 FQNNGV. With 1 base removed from V and 7 bases from J, the gap between germline ends came to 7 bases. The CDR3 consists of 12 residues.

Regarding this clone: One junction end disagrees with the germline gene, perhaps due to a read error. The rearrangement uses TRBV6-5 and TRBJ1-3, with TRBD1 matching over 7 bases. Germline values: CDR1 MNHEY, CDR2 SVGAGI. This CDR3 is built from 14 residues. CDR3 in amino acids: CASTINQGGSTIYF. The CDR3 nucleotides read TGTGCCAGCACCATAAACCAGGGGGGAAGCACCATATATTTT.

The chain joins TRBV4-2 to TRBJ2-1; TRBD2 matches 9 bases. The ends lost 0 bases at V and 8 bases at J; junction bases unmatched: 8. Germline lookup yields CDR1 LGHNA and CDR2 YNFKEQ. The CDR3 runs to 16 residues. CDR3 sequence: CASSQDEGGGVDEQFF. In DNA, the CDR3 is TGTGCCAGCAGCCAAGATGAAGGCGGGGGGGTCGATGAGCAGTTCTTC.

This chain connects TRBV2 to TRBJ1-3, with D unresolved. This CDR3 has 13 amino acids. V shed 5 bases and J shed 1 base, with 6 bases lying between them. Germline CDR1 is SNHLY and CDR2 is FYNNEI. CDR3 loop: CASSPRSGNTIYF. The CDR3 bases are TGTGCCAGCAGTCCCAGATCTGGAAACACCATATATTTT.

V usage is TRBV6-1 and J usage is TRBJ1-4, with D unresolved. Trimming left V 3 bases short and J 7 bases short, with 9 bases between. The CDR3 is 13 residues long. Per the germline V gene, CDR1 is MNHNS and CDR2 is SASEGT. The CDR3 loop is CASSDPSREKLFF. CDR3 nucleotides: TGTGCCAGCAGTGACCCCAGTCGTGAAAAACTGTTTTTT.

This chain uses TRBV9 with TRBJ1-3; D may be TRBD1 (6 bases). The CDR3 is 16 amino acids. The ends were cut back, 3 bases at V and 4 bases at J, with 17 bases in the middle. Germline V CDR1 and CDR2: SGDLS, YYNGEE. The CDR3 loop reads CASSADGGAAGNTIYF. The DNA of the CDR3 is TGTGCCAGCAGCGCTGATGGGGGGGCGGCCGGAAACACCATATATTTT.

This clone was found once. The gene calls are TRBV7-3 and TRBJ1-1; D perhaps matches TRBD1 (6 bases). This CDR3 comprises 16 residues. V lost 2 bases, J lost 0 bases, and 13 bases lay in between. CDR1 and CDR2 from the germline V gene are SGHTA and FQGTGA. CDR3 nucleotide sequence: TGTGCCAGCAGCTTATCTGGGGGCCTCATGAACACTGAAGCTTTCTTT. It codes for CASSLSGGLMNTEAFF.

The V and J genes are TRBV2 and TRBJ1-4; 11 bases line up with TRBD1. The CDR3 length is 20 residues. Germline values: CDR1 SNHLY, CDR2 FYNNEI. The junction had 14 bases not matched to a gene; V was cut back by 5 bases and J by 0 bases. CDR3 nucleotide sequence: TGTGCCAGCAGTACGACCCCCTGGACAGGGGGCTTGGCAACTAATGAAAAACTGTTTTTT. Its translation: CASSTTPWTGGLATNEKLFF.

The chain has TRBV5-1 and TRBJ1-1; 8 nucleotides line up with TRBD1. The CDR3 spans 14 residues. Germline V lookup: CDR1 SGHRS, CDR2 YFSETQ. With 0 bases clipped from V and 3 bases from J, the junction kept 1 base outside the gene matches. CDR3 sequence reads: CASSLAGGYTEAFF. DNA for the CDR3: TGCGCCAGCAGCTTGGCAGGGGGCTACACTGAAGCTTTCTTT.

The chain links TRBV19 to TRBJ1-1; D may be TRBD1 (5 bases). The CDR3 is 15 residues long. With 1 base removed from V and 5 bases from J, the gap between germline ends came to 14 bases. Germline-derived CDR1 and CDR2 are LNHDA and SQIVND (reference sequence). The CDR3 region has the DNA TGTGCCAGTAGTATAGGGCAGGGATTGGGGACTGAAGCTTTCTTT. As protein: CASSIGQGLGTEAFF.

CDR3 in amino acids: CASSFMAGTGINTGELFF. The CDR3 DNA reads TGTGCCAGCAGTTTTATGGCCGGGACAGGGATAAACACCGGGGAGCTGTTTTTT. The chain couples TRBV28 to TRBJ2-2, with TRBD1 matching over 9 bases. There are 18 residues in the CDR3. CDR1 and CDR2 (germline): MDHEN, SYDVKM. Trimming took 3 bases from V and 2 from J; bases not matched to a gene: 10.

V gene TRBV27 combines with J gene TRBJ2-7; TRBD2 matches at 7 bases. The germline CDR1 and CDR2 sequences are MNHEY and SMNVEV (reference sequence). J gave up 2 bases and V 4 bases, and 8 bases lay outside the gene matches. CDR3 length: 15 amino acids. CDR3 DNA: TGTGCCAGCAGTTACGAGGGAACTAGCGCCTACGAGCAGTACTTC. This codes for CASSYEGTSAYEQYF.

This rearrangement joins TRBV9 to TRBJ1-1; D gene ambiguous. Trimming pared 4 bases from V and 0 bases from J, leaving 7 bases between. Germline V gene lookup returns CDR1 SGDLS and CDR2 YYNGEE. The CDR3 has 13 amino acids. The CDR3 DNA sequence: TGTGCCAGCAGCCAGGCCATGAACACTGAAGCTTTCTTT. It translates to CASSQAMNTEAFF.

The chain recombines TRBV10-3 with TRBJ1-5; TRBD1 matches at 9 bases. CDR1 is ENHRY and CDR2 is SYGVKD in the germline V gene. The CDR3 spans 16 residues. The trim removed 3 bases at V and 7 bases at J, leaving 10 bases unmatched. The CDR3 spells CAISDPPGTGPQPQHF. As DNA, the CDR3 is TGTGCCATCAGTGATCCCCCCGGGACAGGGCCCCAGCCCCAGCATTTT.

The V call is TRBV5-6, the J call TRBJ1-2; a weak D match, TRBD1 (6 bases). CDR1 SGHDT and CDR2 YYEEEE come from the germline V gene. The CDR3 sequence is 16 residues long. V was pared by 0 bases and J by 4 bases, with 16 bases between. CDR3 nucleotide sequence: TGTGCCAGCAGCTTGGCCTTACAGGGAGATATCTATGGCTACACCTTC. It specifies CASSLALQGDIYGYTF.

This chain joins TRBV11-3 and TRBJ2-5; 9 nucleotides align to TRBD1. Germline CDR1 and CDR2: SGHNT and YENEEA. The CDR3 runs 17 residues. J was trimmed by 4 bases and V by 5 bases; bases with no gene match: 14. The CDR3 region has the DNA TGTGCCAGCAGCCTACGGGGACAGGGAGGTGGATCAGAGACCCAGTACTTC. Translating gives CASSLRGQGGGSETQYF.